The 23 T cell receptor beta chains below come from one sample, sequenced in a study of blood T cell repertoires in COVID-19. Produced via immunoSEQ multiplex PCR; TCRdb's table is partial and in-frame only. The sample yields 450,000 to 600,000 clones, about nine tenths seen once. The sample taken for sequencing was PBMCs or T cells enriched from blood (not recorded which). These receptors all come from a woman aged 18-29 years who had recovered from COVID-19.

The rearrangement links TRBV12-3 or TRBV12-4 to TRBJ2-2; D is ambiguous. The CDR3 extends over 13 amino acids. The V and J ends lost 3 bases and 6 bases respectively, with 8 bases between them. CDR3 nucleotide sequence: TGTGCCAGCAGTTTTAATGCGGCCGGGGAGCTGTTTTTT. Protein sequence: CASSFNAAGELFF.

This chain uses TRBV5-4 with TRBJ1-1; 10 nucleotides match TRBD1. J was trimmed by 1 base and V by 6 bases; bases with no gene match: 6. CDR3 size: 15 residues. The germline gives CDR1 SGHNT, CDR2 YYREEE (reference sequence). The DNA of the CDR3 is TGTGCCAGCACCCGACAGGGGGCCGAGAACACTGAAGCTTTCTTT. Protein product: CASTRQGAENTEAFF.

J is TRBJ2-1 and V is TRBV3-1 (or the pseudogene TRBV3-2); D might be TRBD1 (5 bases). CDR3 size: 14 residues. V was pared by 3 bases and J by 3 bases, with 9 bases between. CDR1 and CDR2 from the germline V gene are LGHDT and YNNKEL (reference sequence). In DNA, the CDR3 is TGTGCCAGCAGCCAGGGCAGGGTCTACAATGAGCAGTTCTTC. Protein sequence: CASSQGRVYNEQFF.

V is TRBV5-6 and J is TRBJ1-6; TRBD1 matches 9 bases. The V segment lost 3 bases and the J segment 10 bases; nucleotides outside the gene matches: 8. The CDR3 consists of 15 residues. CDR1 is SGHDT and CDR2 is YYEEEE in the germline V gene. The CDR3 spells CASSSLDRGVSPLHF. The DNA of the CDR3 is TGTGCCAGCAGCTCCCTGGACAGGGGTGTCTCACCCCTCCACTTT.

This rearrangement joins TRBV5-8 to TRBJ1-5; D gene uncertain. The V end lost 2 bases, the J end lost 7 bases, and 4 bases lay between the germline ends. The CDR3 is 11 residues long. The germline CDR1 and CDR2 sequences are SGHTS and YDEGEE. The CDR3 nucleotides are TGTGCCAGCAGCTTAGAGCAGCCCCAGCATTTT. It translates to CASSLEQPQHF.

The J gene is TRBJ2-2, the V gene TRBV18; no definite D call. CDR1 is KGHSH and CDR2 is LQKENI in the germline V gene. The CDR3 length is 14 residues. The ends were cut back, 3 bases at V and 6 bases at J, with 11 bases in the middle. CDR3 region: CASSPIYESGELFF. CDR3 DNA sequence: TGTGCCAGCTCACCTATTTACGAGTCCGGGGAGCTGTTTTTT.

V usage is TRBV28 and J usage is TRBJ1-4; D not resolved. The CDR3 loop spans 15 amino acids. Trimming took off 3 bases at V and 5 bases at J, with 13 bases between the two ends. Germline V gene lookup returns CDR1 MDHEN and CDR2 SYDVKM. CDR3 bases: TGTGCCAGCAGTTTCAGTAGCAGTCGGAATGAAAAACTGTTTTTT. Protein: CASSFSSSRNEKLFF. The whole variable domain, remainder taken from reference TRBV28 and TRBJ1-4, is DVKVTQSSRYLVKRTGEKVFLECVQDMDHENMFWYRQDPGLGLRLIYFSYDVKMKEKGDIPEGYSVSREKKERFSLILESASTNQTSMYLCASSFSSSRNEKLFFGSGTQLSVL.

The chain joins TRBV4-1 to TRBJ1-1; possible D gene TRBD1, 5 bases. CDR3 length: 13 residues. Germline assignment: CDR1 MGHRA and CDR2 YSYEKL. Trimming took 10 bases from V and 3 from J, leaving 15 bases between them. The DNA for the CDR3 is TGCGCCATCAAGCAGCGGGGGGACACTGAAGCTTTCTTT. This sequence encodes CAIKQRGDTEAFF.

This clone has just one count. The rearrangement uses TRBV5-1 and TRBJ2-3; 13 nucleotides align to TRBD2. The germline V gene has CDR1 SGHRS and CDR2 YFSETQ. The CDR3 has 17 amino acids. Losses at the gene ends were 0 bases for V and 2 bases for J; bases not matched to a gene: 3. The CDR3 loop is CASSLVTSGGATDTQYF. In DNA, the CDR3 is TGCGCCAGCAGCTTGGTTACTAGCGGGGGGGCCACAGATACGCAGTATTTT.

The rearrangement joins TRBV2 to TRBJ2-2, with 7 bases that match TRBD1. The CDR3 has 16 residues. V lost 5 bases to trimming and J lost 4 bases; unmatched junction nucleotides: 10. Germline loops: CDR1 SNHLY, CDR2 FYNNEI. The CDR3 spells CASSYYRGSVTGELFF. The DNA of the CDR3 is TGTGCCAGCAGTTACTACAGGGGTTCAGTCACCGGGGAGCTGTTTTTT.

The chain employs TRBV2 and TRBJ1-6; D is possibly TRBD1 (6 bases). The V end lost 3 bases, the J end lost 7 bases, and 10 bases lay between the germline ends. Germline lookup yields CDR1 SNHLY and CDR2 FYNNEI. The CDR3 runs 14 residues. The CDR3, as DNA: TGTGCCAGCAGTGAGGGACATGAGAATTCACCCCTCCACTTT. Translated, it gives CASSEGHENSPLHF.

The chain links TRBV11-3 to TRBJ2-7; D perhaps matches TRBD2 (5 bases). V was cut by 6 bases and J by 0 bases, with 15 bases left in between. CDR1 and CDR2 (germline): SGHNT, YENEEA. The CDR3 runs to 15 residues. DNA of the CDR3: TGTGCCAGCAGAGCGAGACGGAGGAGCTCCTACGAGCAGTACTTC. Translated: CASRARRRSSYEQYF. The entire variable domain, with the rest obtained from reference TRBV11-3 and TRBJ2-7, is as follows: EAGVVQSPRYKIIEKKQPVAFWCNPISGHNTLYWYLQNLGQGPELLIRYENEEAVDDSQLPKDRFSAERLKGVDSTLKIQPAELGDSAVYLCASRARRRSSYEQYFGPGTRLTVT.

With regard to this clone: This sample also contains other DNA sequences that code for the same CDR3. V gene TRBV18 combines with J gene TRBJ1-2; 8 nucleotides match TRBD1. There are 14 residues in the CDR3. The trim removed 3 bases at V and 4 bases at J, leaving 4 bases unmatched. CDR1 and CDR2 (germline): KGHSH, LQKENI. The CDR3 here is CASSPSTGAYGYTF. CDR3 nucleotide sequence: TGTGCCAGCTCACCCTCGACAGGGGCCTATGGCTACACCTTC. The full variable domain, its missing parts supplied by reference TRBV18 and TRBJ1-2, is NAGVMQNPRHLVRRRGQEARLRCSPMKGHSHVYWYRQLPEEGLKFMVYLQKENIIDESGMPKERFSAEFPKEGPSILRIQQVVRGDSAAYFCASSPSTGAYGYTFGSGTRLTVV.

The rearrangement joins TRBV5-1 to TRBJ2-7, with a weak D call TRBD1 (8 bases). Germline values: CDR1 SGHRS, CDR2 YFSETQ. The CDR3 extends over 14 amino acids. V gave up 0 bases and J gave up 7 bases, with 14 bases separating them. The CDR3 loop reads CASSLAGQGGEQYF. DNA of the CDR3: TGCGCCAGCAGCTTGGCCGGACAGGGAGGGGAGCAGTACTTC.

This CDR3 reads CASSGGLGDEQFF. In nucleotides, the CDR3 is TGTGCCAGCAGTGGGGGTCTAGGGGATGAGCAGTTCTTC. The chain employs TRBV2 and TRBJ2-1, with D possibly being TRBD1 (5 bases). V was shortened by 4 bases and J by 8 bases, with 12 bases between the two germline ends. The germline V gene encodes CDR1 SNHLY and CDR2 FYNNEI. The CDR3 runs 13 residues.

The chain uses TRBV28 and TRBJ1-1; 7 bases agree with TRBD1. Unmatched junction bases numbered 10, after V lost 7 bases and J lost 5 bases. Germline lookup yields CDR1 MDHEN and CDR2 SYDVKM. This CDR3 region has 14 residues. CDR3 protein: CASTGRQGRTEAFF. DNA of the CDR3: TGTGCCAGCACGGGGCGACAGGGAAGAACTGAAGCTTTCTTT.

This rearrangement joins TRBV6-5 to TRBJ2-1; a possible D gene is TRBD2 (5 bases). This CDR3 contains 14 residues. Germline CDR1 and CDR2: MNHEY and SVGAGI. Trimming took 2 bases from V and 10 from J, leaving 15 bases between them. The CDR3, as DNA: TGTGCCAGCAGTTACGGACCAGAAAGAGGGGAGCAGTTCTTC. Encoded protein: CASSYGPERGEQFF.

V gene TRBV7-3 combines with J gene TRBJ2-1; possible D gene TRBD1, 6 bases. V was shortened by 5 bases and J by 0 bases, with 8 bases between the two germline ends. The germline gives CDR1 SGHTA, CDR2 FQGTGA. There are 14 residues in the CDR3. The CDR3 DNA reads TGTGCCAGCAGCATAGGGGGCTCCTACAATGAGCAGTTCTTC. Its protein product is CASSIGGSYNEQFF.

This chain joins TRBV12-3 or TRBV12-4 and TRBJ1-5; perhaps TRBD1 as D (6 bases). This CDR3 has 13 amino acids. Trimming shortened V by 2 bases and J by 10 bases, and 12 bases separated the two germline ends. The CDR3 is CASSLHRVGPQHF. For the CDR3, the DNA is TGTGCCAGCAGTTTACACAGGGTAGGACCCCAGCATTTT.

This sequence joins TRBV15 and TRBJ2-1; possibly TRBD2 for D (7 bases). Trimming pared 3 bases from V and 5 bases from J, leaving 14 bases between. The CDR3 is 15 amino acids. Germline V gene lookup returns CDR1 LNHNV and CDR2 YYDKDF (reference sequence). CDR3 region: CATSSGGLLNNEQFF. The CDR3 region has the DNA TGTGCCACCAGCAGCGGGGGGCTTCTCAACAATGAGCAGTTCTTC.

As concerns this clone: Other nucleotide sequences in the sample specify the same CDR3. The gene calls are TRBV28 and TRBJ1-3; D ambiguous. This CDR3 spans 13 amino acids. The V gene lost 5 bases and the J gene lost 2 bases, with 7 bases spanning the gap. Germline V gene data show CDR1 as MDHEN and CDR2 as SYDVKM. CDR3 coding DNA: TGTGCCAGCAGTCCCCCAGCTGGAAACACCATATATTTT. It codes for CASSPPAGNTIYF.

In the case of this clone: Other nucleotide sequences from this sample produce the same CDR3. V usage is TRBV9 and J usage is TRBJ2-1; D unclear. The CDR3 totals 13 residues. The germline V and J ends were trimmed by 2 bases and 7 bases, with 10 bases remaining between them. Germline V gene sequence: CDR1 SGDLS, CDR2 YYNGEE. The CDR3 protein is CASSVGGNNEQFF. CDR3 sequence (DNA): TGTGCCAGCAGCGTCGGCGGTAATAATGAGCAGTTCTTC.

The chain is built from TRBV7-9 and TRBJ2-7; 7 bases match TRBD1. The germline gives CDR1 SEHNR, CDR2 FQNEAQ (reference sequence). V lost 5 bases, J lost 5 bases, and 12 bases stayed unmatched. CDR3 length: 15 amino acids. The CDR3 loop reads CASSDIEQGLHEQYF. The CDR3 DNA reads as TGTGCCAGCAGCGACATAGAACAGGGGTTACACGAGCAGTACTTC.